This T cell receptor beta chain is drawn from a study of T cell responses to AZD1222 COVID-19 vaccine. General study findings and limits: Donors were chiefly white British, with a greater number of females, and clonal diversity was perhaps underestimated. Reports say nearly half of spike-specific TCRs go after unmutated variant regions.

The method was immunoSEQ multiplex PCR; TCRdb's version includes in-frame clones alone and lacks a portion of them. The sample has about 88,000 clones; 90% are singletons. As for this clone: As yet, its antigen is unknown.

The CDR3 has 16 amino acids. Germline assignment: CDR1 SQVTM and CDR2 ANQGSEA. V gave up 1 base and J gave up 3 bases, with 18 bases separating them. The sequence was obtained from an adult who received the AZD1222 COVID-19 vaccine. V gene TRBV29-1 combines with J gene TRBJ1-2; D gene unclear. The source material was peripheral blood, sampled 28 days after the second AZD1222 dose. CDR3 bases: TGCAGCGTTGAAGGGCCCCCCGGGGAGCGGGACTATGGCTACACCTTC. Its protein is CSVEGPPGERDYGYTF.